This is a list of T cell receptor beta chains from one sample in a study of blood T cell repertoires in COVID-19. Data came from immunoSEQ multiplex PCR; TCRdb stores just in-frame clones and leaves some out. The table shows a few hundred thousand clones, with 80% to 90% occurring only once. The material sequenced was peripheral blood. These TCRs come from a woman between 65 and 79 years old with COVID-19, enrolled during active disease. Each CDR3 is given with its conserved first and last residue. A D gene is named only where the DNA matches it firmly. A row's size may be missing; if present it is once, few, many or a size class.

v_gene	j_gene	abundance	d_gene	CDR3nt	CDR3aa
TRBV6-5	TRBJ1-4	once	.	TGTGCCAGCAGTTCATACCCCAGGGTGGAAGGGGAAAAACTGTTTTTT	CASSSYPRVEGEKLFF
TRBV11-2	TRBJ1-1	.	.	TGTGCCAGCAGACCCAGACAGGCCCAGCGAAGCACTGAAGCTTTCTTT	CASRPRQAQRSTEAFF
TRBV27	TRBJ1-6	.	.	TGTGCCAGCAGGGACCTGGGGCGCTCCTATAATTCACCCCTCCACTTT	CASRDLGRSYNSPLHF
TRBV29-1	TRBJ1-5	.	TRBD1	TGCAGCGTTGTTGAAGGGGGCTGGAATCAGCCCCAGCATTTT	CSVVEGGWNQPQHF
TRBV30	TRBJ1-2	.	.	TGTGCCTGGAGTGTAGGATTCTGGGCATATGGCTACACCTTC	CAWSVGFWAYGYTF
TRBV6-4	TRBJ2-7	.	.	TGTGCCCGCAGGGGGGGAGGGGTGAGGGAGCAGTACTTC	CARRGGGVREQYF
TRBV9	TRBJ2-1	few	.	TGTGCCAGCAGCGTAGCTTCCGTTCTAGCCAATGAGCAGTTCTTC	CASSVASVLANEQFF
TRBV28	TRBJ1-5	.	TRBD1	TGTGCCAGCAGTACCCGACAGGGTTATGGGAGCAATCAGCCCCAGCATTTT	CASSTRQGYGSNQPQHF
TRBV7-9	TRBJ2-7	.	.	TGTGCCAGCAGACAAGGTGGGAGCAACTCCTACGAGCAGTACTTC	CASRQGGSNSYEQYF
TRBV7-2	TRBJ2-3	.	.	TGTGCCAGCAGCTTATCCCCGAGGGGGGGGAATACGCAGTATTTT	CASSLSPRGGNTQYF
TRBV4-2	TRBJ2-1	.	TRBD2	TGTGCCAGCAGCCGACTAGCGGGTCACAATGAGCAGTTCTTC	CASSRLAGHNEQFF
TRBV18	TRBJ1-3	.	.	TGTGCCAGCTCACCTCGCCTGGGAGGGCCTGGCTCTGGAAACACCATATATTTT	CASSPRLGGPGSGNTIYF
TRBV5-4	TRBJ1-1	.	TRBD1	TGTGCCAGCAGCTTCGACAGGGGGGCCACTGAAGCTTTCTTT	CASSFDRGATEAFF
TRBV5-1	TRBJ1-3	.	.	TGCGCCAGCAGCTCGGACAGCAACTCTGGAAACACCATATATTTT	CASSSDSNSGNTIYF
TRBV27	TRBJ2-5	.	TRBD2	TGTGCCAGCGCTAGCGGGGGGCCAGCTGAGACCCAGTACTTC	CASASGGPAETQYF
TRBV18	TRBJ1-1	few	.	TGTGCCAGCTCACCACTCGGAAGACTAGAGAACACTGAAGCTTTCTTT	CASSPLGRLENTEAFF
TRBV4-3	TRBJ2-1	.	TRBD2	TGCGCCAGCAGCCAAAACTTAGCGGGAGAGTTCTACAATGAGCAGTTCTTC	CASSQNLAGEFYNEQFF
TRBV9	TRBJ2-3	.	TRBD2	TGTGCCAGCAGCACATCCGGGACTAGCGGGAGTTTAAATACAGATACGCAGTATTTT	CASSTSGTSGSLNTDTQYF
TRBV9	TRBJ1-6	many	.	TGTGCCAGCAGCGTAGATTCTCAGGGGAATTCACCCCTCCACTTT	CASSVDSQGNSPLHF
TRBV7-3	TRBJ1-3	few	.	TGTGCCAGCAGCCCCGGACCCGGGGGCTCTGGAAACACCATATATTTT	CASSPGPGGSGNTIYF
TRBV13	TRBJ1-6	.	TRBD1	TGTGCCAGCAGCTACAGGGGGGTAGAGTCACCCCTCCACTTT	CASSYRGVESPLHF
TRBV11-3	TRBJ2-2	.	TRBD2	TGTGCCAGCAGCTCTAGACTAGCGAGGAACACCGGGGAGCTGTTTTTT	CASSSRLARNTGELFF
TRBV4-3	TRBJ2-2	.	TRBD2	TGCGCCAGCAGCCAAGATCTCGGGAGGGTCGGCACCGGGGAGCTGTTTTTT	CASSQDLGRVGTGELFF
TRBV30	TRBJ2-1	.	TRBD2	TGTGCCTGGAATAGCGGGAGGGACAATGAGCAGTTCTTC	CAWNSGRDNEQFF
TRBV7-2	TRBJ2-2	.	TRBD1	TGTGCCAGCAGCAGAGACAGGGTGGGATCCGGGGAGCTGTTTTTT	CASSRDRVGSGELFF
TRBV5-1	TRBJ1-2	.	.	TGCGCCAGCAGCAAGGACATTAACTATGGCTACACCTTC	CASSKDINYGYTF
TRBV6-5	TRBJ2-5	.	.	TGTGCCAGCAGGATAGCATTTCGGGAGACCCAGTACTTC	CASRIAFRETQYF
TRBV29-1	TRBJ2-7	.	TRBD2	TGCAGCGTTGTAACTAGCGGGAGGATTGAGCAGTACTTC	CSVVTSGRIEQYF
TRBV27	TRBJ1-1	once	.	TGTGCCAGCAGTTTGGGCCCGATTGGCACTGAAGCTTTCTTT	CASSLGPIGTEAFF
TRBV24-1	TRBJ1-2	.	.	TGTGCCACCAGTGATTTTGGAGGAACCTATGGCTACACCTTC	CATSDFGGTYGYTF
TRBV6-2/TRBV6-3	TRBJ1-2	.	.	TGTGCCAGCAGTTCCTCAACAGGGTCCTACTATGGCTACACCTTC	CASSSSTGSYYGYTF
TRBV24-1	TRBJ1-1	.	.	TGTGCCACCAGGAAACAGGGATTCACTGAAGCTTTCTTT	CATRKQGFTEAFF
TRBV21-1	TRBJ2-3	.	.	TGTGCCAGCAGCGAAGATAGACAGACAGATACGCAGTATTTT	CASSEDRQTDTQYF
TRBV28	TRBJ1-2	.	.	TGTGCCAGCAGTTCGACAGAGTACTATGGCTACACCTTC	CASSSTEYYGYTF
TRBV6-5	TRBJ2-3	.	.	TGTGCCAGCAGTCCCGAGTCGGATACGCAGTATTTT	CASSPESDTQYF